Listed here is a single T cell receptor beta chain. What it binds is unknown. cDNA prepared by RNA extraction and subsequent reverse transcription served as the template for sequencing. TCRdb keeps only in-frame clones here, not all; method: immunoSEQ multiplex PCR. The sample has under 150,000 clones, roughly 55% seen once. The data belong to a study of CD8+ T cells in alopecia areata. Across the study: The study gave treated patients oral tofacitinib at 5 to 10 mg twice daily. Dosing with tofacitinib proceeded for 6 to 18 months, followed by 6 months off drug.

The treatment is: oral pan-JAK inhibitor, 5-10 mg twice daily. Trimming removed 7 bases from V and 7 bases from J; junction bases left unmatched: 14. Germline assignment: CDR1 GTSNPN and CDR2 SVGIG (reference sequence). The CDR3 contains 14 residues. Regarding the study as a whole: Having one nonresponder leaves uncertain how baseline CD8+ expansion relates to response. Tofacitinib delivered significant drops in scalp clonality and in expanded CD8+ clones among the top 100.

The chain couples TRBV30 to TRBJ1-2, with 8 bases identical to TRBD1. This receptor was taken from a human donor with alopecia areata. Sequencing used CD4+ T cells sorted from blood, obtained at week 4, from a patient treated with tofacitinib. In nucleotides, the CDR3 is TGTGCCTACCGGACAGGGAAACTAAGCGGTGGCTACACCTTC. Translating it yields CAYRTGKLSGGYTF.